The text below deals with one T cell receptor (beta chain). It has no known antigen specificity. No base quality values were provided; no much bigger clone lies one nucleotide off. A patient counted as having stable Graves' hyperthyroidism if no progression to ophthalmopathy occurred over 18 months of follow-up. Hyperthyroidism patients were aged 18 to 65 years and newly diagnosed, with disease duration of less than 2 months. Any patient with an uncontrolled infection, another autoimmune disease, pregnancy or lactation was excluded. Diagnoses were based on clinical symptoms, serum thyroxine and TRAb, thyroid ultrasound and orbital computed tomography. PBMCs were separated from under 11 ml of fresh peripheral blood using Ficoll-Paque density gradient centrifugation. Total RNA was extracted with Trizol reagent, and quality was checked on an Agilent 2100 Bioanalyzer. The entry originates in a study of T cells in Graves' hyperthyroidism and ophthalmopathy (dated by TCRdb to between 2019 and 2020). Turning to the overall study: Peripheral blood was sampled at the time of initial diagnosis, prior to any treatment. To identify TCR V-J signatures that set the groups apart, the researchers used a discovery cohort of more than 95 patients, made up of roughly 40 with Graves' ophthalmopathy and approximately 57 with stable Graves' hyperthyroidism. Prospective prediction of ophthalmopathy was tested in an independent validation cohort consisting of about 19 hyperthyroidism patients and approximately 16 patients who later progressed to ophthalmopathy. The roughly 100 discovery patients were randomly divided into training and test sets at a 7:3 ratio. In six Graves' hyperthyroidism patients, the study also compared T-cell repertoires from thyroid tissue with T-cell repertoires from blood. After blood sampling, hyperthyroidism patients were treated with methimazole at a starting dose of 30 mg daily, and ophthalmopathy patients were treated with high-dose intravenous methylprednisolone. TCR Vbeta CDR3 sequencing of some 140 peripheral blood samples (over 40 ophthalmopathy, about 75 hyperthyroidism and roughly 17 progressor patients) is reported in the paper.

On the study overall, not on this receptor specifically: In validation, the model predicted progression to ophthalmopathy with approximately 71% sensitivity and about 72% specificity, a median of around 6.6 months before onset. Blood samples also contained most of the expanded thyroid clonotypes (frequency above 0.001), which suggests that blood repertoires may reflect thyroid immune responses. In cross-validation, a model built on a 13 V-J signature told ophthalmopathy apart from stable hyperthyroidism with 87.88% sensitivity and approximately 81% specificity, and in testing the same model reached 80%/75%. No statistical method was used to set the sample size in advance, and investigators knew the group allocation.

The cysteine opens and the phenylalanine closes a CDR3 of 13 amino acids. This entry keeps only the CDR3 DNA: 39 bases, framed from base 1. The CDR1 and CDR2 encoded by the germline V gene (reference sequence) are WNHNN and SYGVQD. V drops 0 bases and J drops 7 bases, leaving 10 bases in between. Amplification of TCR beta CDR3 regions was carried out from RNA transcripts. For the first round of RT-PCR on the TCR CDR3, the HTBI primer set was used together with the Qiagen OneStep RT-PCR kit. A second multiplex PCR round built the libraries, followed by size selection and purification. Paired-end sequencing of the libraries was performed with 100 bp reads on an Illumina HiSeq2000. The authors processed their data as follows. SOAPnuke was used to process the raw data, with reads discarded if the reads contained adapters or uncalled bases, had a mean Phred below 15, or lacked an exact constant-primer or identifier match. COPE v1.2.5 was used to merge high-quality paired reads, and clonotypes were defined as unique nucleotide sequences. MiTCR v1.1 was used to align the clonotypes against IMGT TRBV, TRBD and TRBJ reference segments. Only V-J combinations with frequency above 0.0001, covering 99.2% of repertoires, were analysed. A TCS score was defined as the ratio between F50 (clonal expansion) and ExV (chaos), using BLOSUM62-based TCRdist between CDR3 peptides within each V-J. Welch's t-statistics and random forest reduced 514 V-J features to 13, which were used in a naive Bayes classifier (R e1071). TCRdb reworked the public reads: Q25 trimming with fastp, MiXCR clone assembly, productive beta chains retained. Every entry covers one CDR3 protein and lists the most common genes and DNA from its rows. In this record, the V and J calls reflect TCRdb's handling and not the investigators' own analysis. This sample has roughly 720,000 distinct CDR3 sequences in its table, and around a sixth of those were observed once. Roughly a sixth of the sample is held by the ten biggest clonotypes.

The receptor was derived from a man aged 50 to 59 with Graves' hyperthyroidism. The chain uses TRBV10-1 and TRBJ2-7; possibly the D gene is TRBD2, per 5 matching bases. The sample comprised blood. For the CDR3, the sequence is CASSESTGWEQYF. In nucleotide form, the sequence is TGCGCCAGCAGTGAGTCAACGGGATGGGAGCAGTACTTC.